These T cell receptor beta chains were read from a single sample in a study of T cells in Graves' hyperthyroidism and ophthalmopathy. TCRdb independently ran MiXCR on the multiplex PCR reads; one entry per CDR3 protein. The sample comprises 250,000 to 350,000 distinct CDR3 sequences, around 22% of which are singletons, and around 62% rests with the top ten. Sequenced material: blood. Source of these receptors: a man between 25 and 39 years old with Graves' ophthalmopathy. Both conserved end residues are part of each CDR3. A D gene is named only where the DNA matches it firmly. Some rows mark clone size as missing; the rest say once, few, many or name a class of expanded clone.

CDR3nt | CDR3aa | d_gene | v_gene | abundance | j_gene
TGTGCCAGCAGCTTCTCTCTACTCTTCGAGCGGGAGGGCCTCGAAAACATTCAGTACTTC | CASSFSLLFEREGLENIQYF | TRBD2 | TRBV5-6 | - | TRBJ2-4
TGCGCCAGCGGAAGTGACTTGGGCAATGGCTACACCTTC | CASGSDLGNGYTF | - | TRBV5-1 | - | TRBJ1-2
TGTGCCAGCAGCTTTGGGGGTTTCTACGAGCAGTACTTC | CASSFGGFYEQYF | - | TRBV7-8 | few | TRBJ2-7
TGCAGTGCACGGAGGGACAGGGACCTTGGCGAGCAGTACTTC | CSARRDRDLGEQYF | TRBD1 | TRBV20-1 | many | TRBJ2-7
TGCAGTGCCAAATTCTCAGGGGGCAGGATCTATGGCTACACCTTC | CSAKFSGGRIYGYTF | TRBD1 | TRBV20-1 | many | TRBJ1-2
TGTGCCAGCAGTGTAGGGATGAACACTGAAGCTTTCTTT | CASSVGMNTEAFF | - | TRBV2 | many | TRBJ1-1
TGTGCCAGCGGGAGCGGGAGGGAGGTCAATGAGCAGTTCTTC | CASGSGREVNEQFF | TRBD2 | TRBV3-1 | many | TRBJ2-1
TGTGCCAGCATCTTACGTAGCGGGAGTGTTAATGAGCAGTTCTTC | CASILRSGSVNEQFF | TRBD2 | TRBV11-3 | - | TRBJ2-1
TGTGCCAGCAGCACGACTAGCGGGGAAACAGATACGCAGTATTTT | CASSTTSGETDTQYF | TRBD2 | TRBV11-2 | few | TRBJ2-3
TGTGCCATCAATGGCCTAGCGGCAGATACGCAGTATTTT | CAINGLAADTQYF | TRBD2 | TRBV10-3 | - | TRBJ2-3
TGTGCCACACGGGGAAGGGGTAGCAATCAGCCCCAGCATTTT | CATRGRGSNQPQHF | - | TRBV10-3 | - | TRBJ1-5
TGTGCCAGCACGAGAACCGCACTAGCGGGAGGATCCTACGAGCAGTACTTC | CASTRTALAGGSYEQYF | TRBD2 | TRBV6-1 | many | TRBJ2-7
TGTGCCAGCATCAAAGGGGGTACCTCATCCTACGAGCAGTACTTC | CASIKGGTSSYEQYF | - | TRBV28 | many | TRBJ2-7
TGTGCCAGCAAATACCAAGGGGGTCTAGCGAACTCCTACGAGCAGTACTTC | CASKYQGGLANSYEQYF | - | TRBV11-2 | few | TRBJ2-7
TGTGCCAGCAGCTTAGAAGGACAGGGTTCTAACTATGGCTACACCTTC | CASSLEGQGSNYGYTF | TRBD1 | TRBV7-9 | few | TRBJ1-2
TGCAGCGCAAGAGGGGTCGCTGAAGCTTTCTTT | CSARGVAEAFF | - | TRBV29-1 | - | TRBJ1-1
TGTGCCTGGAACCTACAGGGGGCGCGTGGCTACACCTTC | CAWNLQGARGYTF | TRBD1 | TRBV30 | many | TRBJ1-2
TGCAGTGCTAGAGAGGCGGGAACCAATGAGCAGTTCTTC | CSAREAGTNEQFF | - | TRBV20-1 | - | TRBJ2-1
TGTGCCAGCAGCTTCTCGGGACTAGCGGGAGCTAATGAGCAGTTCTTC | CASSFSGLAGANEQFF | TRBD2 | TRBV7-3 | few | TRBJ2-1
TGTGCCAGTAGTAAGTCAGGGGGCTACGAGCAGTACTTC | CASSKSGGYEQYF | TRBD1 | TRBV19 | - | TRBJ2-7
TGCGCCAGCAGCTTGTTTGCGGGGACGAACACTGAAGCTTTCTTT | CASSLFAGTNTEAFF | - | TRBV5-1 | many | TRBJ1-1
TGCGCCAGCAGCCCCGGACAGGGGGCGAGCTCCTACGAGCAGTACTTC | CASSPGQGASSYEQYF | TRBD1 | TRBV4-1 | - | TRBJ2-7
TGTGCCATCAGGAAAACCGGGACAGGGGGTAATTCACCCCTCCACTTT | CAIRKTGTGGNSPLHF | TRBD1 | TRBV10-3 | few | TRBJ1-6